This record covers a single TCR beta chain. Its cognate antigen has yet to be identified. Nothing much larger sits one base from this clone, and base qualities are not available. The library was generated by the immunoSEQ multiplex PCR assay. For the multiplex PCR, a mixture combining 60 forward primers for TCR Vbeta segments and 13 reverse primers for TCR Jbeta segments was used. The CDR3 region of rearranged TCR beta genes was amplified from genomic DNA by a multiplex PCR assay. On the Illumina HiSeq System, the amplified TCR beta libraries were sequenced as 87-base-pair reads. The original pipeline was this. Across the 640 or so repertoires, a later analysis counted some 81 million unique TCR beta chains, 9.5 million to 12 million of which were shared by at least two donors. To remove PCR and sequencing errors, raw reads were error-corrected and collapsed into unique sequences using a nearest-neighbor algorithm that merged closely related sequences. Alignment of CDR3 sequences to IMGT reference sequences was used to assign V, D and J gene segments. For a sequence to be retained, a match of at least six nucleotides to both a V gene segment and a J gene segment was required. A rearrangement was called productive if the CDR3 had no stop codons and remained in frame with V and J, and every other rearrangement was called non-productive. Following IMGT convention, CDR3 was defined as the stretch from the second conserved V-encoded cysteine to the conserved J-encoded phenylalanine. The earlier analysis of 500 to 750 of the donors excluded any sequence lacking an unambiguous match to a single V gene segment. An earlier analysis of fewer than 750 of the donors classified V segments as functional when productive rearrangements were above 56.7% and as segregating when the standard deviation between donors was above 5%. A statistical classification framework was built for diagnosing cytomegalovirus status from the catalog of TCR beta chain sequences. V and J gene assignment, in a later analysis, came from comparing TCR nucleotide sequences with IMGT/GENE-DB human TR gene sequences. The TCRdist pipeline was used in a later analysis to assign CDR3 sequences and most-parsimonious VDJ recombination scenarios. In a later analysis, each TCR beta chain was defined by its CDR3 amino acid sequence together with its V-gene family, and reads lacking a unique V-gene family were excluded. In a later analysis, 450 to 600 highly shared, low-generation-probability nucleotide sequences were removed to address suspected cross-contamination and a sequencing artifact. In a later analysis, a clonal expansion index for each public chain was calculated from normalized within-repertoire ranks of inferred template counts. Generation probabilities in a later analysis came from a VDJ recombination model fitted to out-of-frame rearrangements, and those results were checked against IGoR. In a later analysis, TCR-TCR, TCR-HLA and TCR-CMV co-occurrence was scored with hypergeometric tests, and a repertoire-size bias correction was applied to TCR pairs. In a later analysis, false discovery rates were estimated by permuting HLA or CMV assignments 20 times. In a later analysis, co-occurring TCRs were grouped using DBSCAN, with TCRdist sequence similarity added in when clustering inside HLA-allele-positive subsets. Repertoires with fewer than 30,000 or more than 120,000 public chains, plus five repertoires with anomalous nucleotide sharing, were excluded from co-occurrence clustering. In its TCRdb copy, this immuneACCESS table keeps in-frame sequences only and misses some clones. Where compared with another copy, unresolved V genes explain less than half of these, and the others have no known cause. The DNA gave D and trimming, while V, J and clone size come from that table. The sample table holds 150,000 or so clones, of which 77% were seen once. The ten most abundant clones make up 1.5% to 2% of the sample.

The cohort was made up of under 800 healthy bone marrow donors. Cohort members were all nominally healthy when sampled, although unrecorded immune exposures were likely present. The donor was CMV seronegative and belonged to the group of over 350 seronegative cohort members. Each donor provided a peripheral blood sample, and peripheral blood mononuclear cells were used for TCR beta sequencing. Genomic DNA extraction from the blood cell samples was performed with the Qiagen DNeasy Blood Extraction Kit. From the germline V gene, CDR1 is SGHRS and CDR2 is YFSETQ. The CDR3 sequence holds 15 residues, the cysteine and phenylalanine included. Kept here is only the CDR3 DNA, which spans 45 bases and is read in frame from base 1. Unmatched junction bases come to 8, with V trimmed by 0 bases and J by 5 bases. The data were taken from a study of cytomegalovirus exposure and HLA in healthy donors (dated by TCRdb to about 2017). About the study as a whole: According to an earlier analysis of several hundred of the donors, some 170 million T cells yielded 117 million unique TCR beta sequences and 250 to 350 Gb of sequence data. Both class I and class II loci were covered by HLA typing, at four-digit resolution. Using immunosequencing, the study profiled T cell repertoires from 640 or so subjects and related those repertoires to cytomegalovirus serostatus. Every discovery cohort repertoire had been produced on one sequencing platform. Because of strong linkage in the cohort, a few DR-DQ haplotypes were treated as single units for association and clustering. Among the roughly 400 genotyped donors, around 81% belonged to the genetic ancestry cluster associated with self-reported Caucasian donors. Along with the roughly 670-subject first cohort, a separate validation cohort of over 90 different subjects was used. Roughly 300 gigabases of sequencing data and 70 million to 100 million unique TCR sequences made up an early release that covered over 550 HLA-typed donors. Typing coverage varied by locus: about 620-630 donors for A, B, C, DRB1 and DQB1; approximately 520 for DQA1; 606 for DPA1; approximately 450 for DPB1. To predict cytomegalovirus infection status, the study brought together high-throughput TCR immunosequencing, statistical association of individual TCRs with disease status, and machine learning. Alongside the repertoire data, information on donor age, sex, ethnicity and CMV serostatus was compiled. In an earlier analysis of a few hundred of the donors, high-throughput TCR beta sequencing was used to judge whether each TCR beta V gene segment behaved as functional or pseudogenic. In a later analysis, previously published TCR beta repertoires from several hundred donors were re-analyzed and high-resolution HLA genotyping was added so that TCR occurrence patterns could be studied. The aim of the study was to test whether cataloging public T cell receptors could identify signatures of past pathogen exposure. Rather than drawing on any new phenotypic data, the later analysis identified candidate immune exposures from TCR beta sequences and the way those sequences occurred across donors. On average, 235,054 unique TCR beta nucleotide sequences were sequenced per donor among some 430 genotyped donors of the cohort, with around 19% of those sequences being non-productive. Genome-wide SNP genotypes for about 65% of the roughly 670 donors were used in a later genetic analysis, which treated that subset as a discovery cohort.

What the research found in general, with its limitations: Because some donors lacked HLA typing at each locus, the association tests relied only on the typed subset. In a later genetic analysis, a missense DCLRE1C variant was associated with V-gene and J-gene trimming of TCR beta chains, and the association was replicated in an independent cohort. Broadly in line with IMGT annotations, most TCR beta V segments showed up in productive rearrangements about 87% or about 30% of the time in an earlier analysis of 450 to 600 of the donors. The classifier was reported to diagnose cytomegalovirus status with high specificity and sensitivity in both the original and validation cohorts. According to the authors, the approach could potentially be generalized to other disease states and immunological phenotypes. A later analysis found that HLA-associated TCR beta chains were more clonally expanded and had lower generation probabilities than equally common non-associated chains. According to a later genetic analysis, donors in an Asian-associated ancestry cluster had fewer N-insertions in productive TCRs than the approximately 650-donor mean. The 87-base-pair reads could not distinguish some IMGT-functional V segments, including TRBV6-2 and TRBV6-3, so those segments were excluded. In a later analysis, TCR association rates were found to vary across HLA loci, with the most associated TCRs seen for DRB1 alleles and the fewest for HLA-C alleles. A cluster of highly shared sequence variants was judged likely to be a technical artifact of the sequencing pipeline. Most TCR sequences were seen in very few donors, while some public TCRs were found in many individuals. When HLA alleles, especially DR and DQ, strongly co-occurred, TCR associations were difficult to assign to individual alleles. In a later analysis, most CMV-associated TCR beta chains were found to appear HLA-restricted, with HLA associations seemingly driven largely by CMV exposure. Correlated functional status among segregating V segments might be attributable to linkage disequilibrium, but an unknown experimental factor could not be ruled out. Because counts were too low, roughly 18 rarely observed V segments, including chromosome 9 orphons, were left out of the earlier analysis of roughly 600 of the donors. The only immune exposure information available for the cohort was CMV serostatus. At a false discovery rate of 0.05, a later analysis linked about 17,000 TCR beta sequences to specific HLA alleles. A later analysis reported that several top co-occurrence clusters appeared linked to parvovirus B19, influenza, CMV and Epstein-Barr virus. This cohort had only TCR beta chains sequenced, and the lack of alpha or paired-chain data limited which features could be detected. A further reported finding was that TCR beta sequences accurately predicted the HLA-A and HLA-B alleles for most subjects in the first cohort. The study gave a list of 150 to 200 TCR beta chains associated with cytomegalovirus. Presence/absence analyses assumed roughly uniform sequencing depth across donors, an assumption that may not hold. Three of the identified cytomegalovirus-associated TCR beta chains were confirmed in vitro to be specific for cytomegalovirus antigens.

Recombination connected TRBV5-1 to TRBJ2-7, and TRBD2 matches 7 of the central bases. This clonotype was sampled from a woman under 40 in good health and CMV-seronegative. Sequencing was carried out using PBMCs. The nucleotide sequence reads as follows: TGCGCCAGCAGCTTGGCCCTCGAAGGGAGGGACGAGCAGTACTTC. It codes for CASSLALEGRDEQYF. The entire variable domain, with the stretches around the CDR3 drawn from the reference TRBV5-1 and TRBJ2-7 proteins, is KAGVTQTPRYLIKTRGQQVTLSCSPISGHRSVSWYQQTPGQGLQFLFEYFSETQRNKGNFPGRFSGRQFSNSRSEMNVSTLELGDSALYLCASSLALEGRDEQYFGPGTRLTVT.